This note documents a single T cell receptor (beta chain) sequence. The antigen remains unidentified. The data were taken from a study of OX40 agonist ivuxolimab in advanced cancers. Notes on the study in general: Determination of antigen specificity was not performed for the expanded peripheral T cells. Averaged across samples, CD8+ T cells carried more expanded clones than CD4+ did. Clonal expansion was seen in CD4+ and CD8+ blood T cells by week 6 at 0.1 to 3.0 mg/kg.

Blood draws occurred at baseline, cycle 4 day 1, and cycle 7 day 1. This table comes from immunoSEQ multiplex PCR, and its TCRdb copy is limited to in-frame clones, with some not included. The profile shows 50,000 to 75,000 clones, more than 80% of them singletons. CDR3 length: 17 amino acids. V lost 7 bases, J lost 3 bases, and 15 bases stayed unmatched. Germline loops: CDR1 LNHDA, CDR2 SQIVND (reference sequence). The sequence was obtained from an adult with an advanced solid tumor such as melanoma, head and neck, liver or kidney cancer. The chain links TRBV19 to TRBJ2-1; the match to TRBD2 covers 7 bases. This sample comprised CD4+ or CD8+ T cells sorted from blood, obtained in a trial of the OX40 agonist ivuxolimab. CDR3 in DNA: TGTGCCAGTACGTACAGAACTAGCGCCCCCGGCTACAATGAGCAGTTCTTC. It codes for CASTYRTSAPGYNEQFF.